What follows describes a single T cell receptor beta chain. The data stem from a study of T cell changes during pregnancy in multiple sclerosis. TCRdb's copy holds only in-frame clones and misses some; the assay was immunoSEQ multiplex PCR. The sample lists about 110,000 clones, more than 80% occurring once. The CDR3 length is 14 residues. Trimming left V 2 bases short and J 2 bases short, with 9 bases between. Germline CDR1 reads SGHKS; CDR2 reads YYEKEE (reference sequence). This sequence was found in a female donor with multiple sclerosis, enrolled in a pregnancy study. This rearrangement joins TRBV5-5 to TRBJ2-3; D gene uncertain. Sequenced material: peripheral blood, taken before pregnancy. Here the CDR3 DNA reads TGTGCCAGCAGCTTTTGGCTGAACACAGATACGCAGTATTTT. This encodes CASSFWLNTDTQYF. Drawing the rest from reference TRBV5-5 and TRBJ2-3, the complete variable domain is DAGVTQSPTHLIKTRGQQVTLRCSPISGHKSVSWYQQVLGQGPQFIFQYYEKEERGRGNFPDRFSARQFPNYSSELNVNALLLGDSALYLCASSFWLNTDTQYFGPGTRLTVL.